A single sample is the source of the 29 T cell receptor beta chains below, sequenced in a study of blood T cell repertoires in COVID-19. Profiling relied on immunoSEQ multiplex PCR, and the TCRdb table lists in-frame clones only, not all of them. The repertoire holds fewer than 350,000 clones, with 75% to 95% as singletons. The sample consisted of peripheral blood. Receptors were obtained from a woman aged 30 to 39 with COVID-19, enrolled during active disease.

The CDR3 loop is CSALQGIGEAFF. DNA for the CDR3: TGCAGCGCCCTACAGGGAATCGGTGAAGCTTTCTTT. The gene calls are TRBV29-1 and TRBJ1-1; D is perhaps TRBD1 (6 bases). Germline CDR1 and CDR2: SQVTM and ANQGSEA. V was shortened by 7 bases and J by 7 bases, with 16 bases between the two germline ends. CDR3 length: 12 amino acids.

The chain employs TRBV7-2 and TRBJ2-1; 8 positions agree with TRBD2. The germline CDR1 and CDR2 sequences are SGHTA and FQGNSA. The CDR3 totals 15 residues. J was trimmed by 3 bases and V by 0 bases; bases with no gene match: 1. The CDR3 protein is CASSLAGLDYNEQFF. CDR3 DNA sequence: TGTGCCAGCAGCTTAGCGGGACTAGACTACAATGAGCAGTTCTTC.

V and J are TRBV12-3 or TRBV12-4 and TRBJ1-1; 9 positions match TRBD1. J gave up 10 bases and V 6 bases, and 3 bases lay outside the gene matches. The CDR3 is made up of 11 amino acids. The CDR3 coding sequence is TGTGCCAGCAGGATGGGACAGGGAGCTTTCTTT. Translation gives CASRMGQGAFF.

The chain joins TRBV5-1 to TRBJ2-2; D not resolved. The germline V gene encodes CDR1 SGHRS and CDR2 YFSETQ. Trimming removed 4 bases at V and 8 bases at J, with 18 bases between. This CDR3 region has 15 residues. CDR3 in amino acids: CASSPRLGDQGELFF. CDR3 sequence (DNA): TGCGCCAGCAGCCCTCGCCTGGGCGACCAGGGGGAGCTGTTTTTT. Looking up the rest from reference TRBV5-1 and TRBJ2-2 gives the full variable domain: KAGVTQTPRYLIKTRGQQVTLSCSPISGHRSVSWYQQTPGQGLQFLFEYFSETQRNKGNFPGRFSGRQFSNSRSEMNVSTLELGDSALYLCASSPRLGDQGELFFGEGSRLTVL.

This chain links TRBV5-4 with TRBJ1-6; unclear D gene. The V end was cut by 0 bases, the J end by 7 bases, with 11 bases between. Germline CDR1 is SGHNT and CDR2 is YYREEE (reference sequence). This CDR3 has 15 residues. CDR3 amino acids: CASSLAGGNNSPLHF. The CDR3 DNA reads as TGTGCCAGCAGCTTGGCTGGAGGGAACAATTCACCCCTCCACTTT.

The gene calls are TRBV7-3 and TRBJ2-7; 11 bases are shared with TRBD1. The J segment lost 2 bases and the V segment lost 5 bases, leaving 5 bases of the junction unmatched. CDR3 length equals 15 residues. Germline V gene lookup returns CDR1 SGHTA and CDR2 FQGTGA. CDR3 bases: TGTGCCAGCAGCGTCGGGACAGGGGGAGCCTACGAGCAGTACTTC. This encodes CASSVGTGGAYEQYF.

This chain joins TRBV19 and TRBJ2-3, with TRBD1 matching over 9 bases. CDR3 size: 14 residues. Trimming at V came to 4 bases and at J to 4 bases, leaving 3 bases not matched to a gene. CDR1 is LNHDA, CDR2 SQIVND, per germline (reference sequence). The CDR3 DNA reads TGTGCCAGTAGTAAGGACAGGGGCTCAGATACGCAGTATTTT. It codes for CASSKDRGSDTQYF.

This chain uses TRBV10-3 with TRBJ2-5, with TRBD2 matching 11 bases. The germline CDR1 and CDR2 sequences are ENHRY and SYGVKD. V lost 6 bases and J lost 4; bases outside the gene matches: 4. This CDR3 has 14 residues. For the CDR3, the DNA is TGTGCCATCAGGACCGGACTAGCGGGAGAGACCCAGTACTTC. Protein sequence: CAIRTGLAGETQYF.

The chain has TRBV19 and TRBJ1-1; D remains unclear. CDR3 size: 13 residues. V was clipped by 3 bases and J by 11 bases, with 16 bases between them. The germline V gene has CDR1 LNHDA and CDR2 SQIVND (reference sequence). The CDR3 loop is CASSIRPEGWAFF. As DNA, the CDR3 is TGTGCCAGTAGTATCCGGCCCGAGGGATGGGCTTTCTTT.

The DNA for the CDR3 is TGCGCCAGCAGTGAGTTCCGGAGGACGGGGGAAAAACTGTTTTTT. As protein: CASSEFRRTGEKLFF. The rearrangement uses TRBV10-2 and TRBJ1-4; no clear D. This CDR3 comprises 15 residues. The germline V gene has CDR1 WSHSY and CDR2 SAAADI. V dropped 1 base and J dropped 8 bases, with 14 bases sitting between them.

This chain uses TRBV7-6 with TRBJ2-2; 7 bases align to TRBD2. Germline V gene data show CDR1 as SGHVS and CDR2 as FNYEAQ. The CDR3 is 17 amino acids. Trimming removed 2 bases from V and 0 bases from J; junction bases left unmatched: 6. For the CDR3, the DNA is TGTGCCAGCAGCTTATGGGCGGGGGACCCGAACACCGGGGAGCTGTTTTTT. Protein product: CASSLWAGDPNTGELFF. Variable domain in full (rest from reference TRBV7-6 and TRBJ2-2): GAGVSQSPRYKVTKRGQDVALRCDPISGHVSLYWYRQALGQGPEFLTYFNYEAQQDKSGLPNDRFSAERPEGSISTLTIQRTEQRDSAMYRCASSLWAGDPNTGELFFGEGSRLTVL.

This chain connects TRBV5-4 to TRBJ1-1, with TRBD1 as a possible D gene (5 bases). The CDR3 is 11 residues long. Germline CDR1 and CDR2: SGHNT and YYREEE (reference sequence). Trimming cost V 3 bases and J 11 bases, with 11 bases left between them. CDR3 bases: TGTGCCAGCAGCTCCGCGGGACGCGCTTTCTTT. Protein: CASSSAGRAFF.

This chain joins TRBV2 and TRBJ2-7; TRBD1 matches 10 bases. V shed 7 bases and J 1 base; nucleotides not matched to a gene: 10. The germline CDR1 and CDR2 sequences are SNHLY and FYNNEI. The CDR3 has 16 amino acids. The CDR3 sequence is CASKPTTGGLSYEQYF. CDR3 bases: TGTGCCAGCAAACCCACGACAGGGGGCCTTTCCTACGAGCAGTACTTC.

The chain has TRBV2 and TRBJ2-2; 11 bases agree with TRBD2. V trimming: 4 bases; J trimming: 1 base; junction bases outside the gene matches: 2. Looked up from germline, CDR1 is SNHLY and CDR2 is FYNNEI. The CDR3 spans 16 residues. The CDR3 DNA follows: TGTGCCAGCAGTGTAGCGGGAGGGGTGAACACCGGGGAGCTGTTTTTT. This sequence encodes CASSVAGGVNTGELFF.

The CDR3: CAAGKRNTEAFF. For the CDR3, the DNA is TGTGCCGCCGGGAAACGGAACACTGAAGCTTTCTTT. This chain joins TRBV6-5 and TRBJ1-1; D gene unclear. Between the trimmed V and J ends, which lost 11 bases and 1 base, there was a span of 11 bases. The germline CDR1 and CDR2 sequences are MNHEY and SVGAGI. The CDR3 length is 12 residues.

The chain is built from TRBV18 and TRBJ1-2; 9 bases fit TRBD1. This CDR3 comprises 15 residues. V lost 5 bases, J lost 7 bases, and 11 bases stayed unmatched. Per germline, CDR1 KGHSH and CDR2 LQKENI. CDR3 bases: TGTGCCAGCTCATCTCGGACAGGGGTTTTCCGTGGCTACACCTTC. Protein: CASSSRTGVFRGYTF. The full variable domain, with the rest looked up from reference TRBV18 and TRBJ1-2, is NAGVMQNPRHLVRRRGQEARLRCSPMKGHSHVYWYRQLPEEGLKFMVYLQKENIIDESGMPKERFSAEFPKEGPSILRIQQVVRGDSAAYFCASSSRTGVFRGYTFGSGTRLTVV.

This sequence joins TRBV6-5 and TRBJ2-7; TRBD2 might be the D (5 bases). Germline V gene sequence: CDR1 MNHEY, CDR2 SVGAGI. V lost 8 bases to trimming and J lost 3 bases, with 11 bases between them. The CDR3 runs to 12 residues. The CDR3 reads CASGEIGYEQYF. CDR3 bases: TGTGCCAGCGGGGAGATTGGCTACGAGCAGTACTTC.

The rearrangement joins TRBV24-1 to TRBJ2-1, with TRBD2 identical over 13 bases. CDR1 and CDR2 (germline): KGHDR, SFDVKD. The ends lost 7 bases at V and 1 base at J; junction bases unmatched: 3. The CDR3 length is 16 residues. CDR3 DNA sequence: TGTGCCACCAGGGGACTAGCGGGAATTTCCTACAATGAGCAGTTCTTC. It specifies CATRGLAGISYNEQFF.

This chain joins TRBV27 and TRBJ1-5; D is undetermined. This CDR3 contains 13 residues. Germline V lookup: CDR1 MNHEY, CDR2 SMNVEV (reference sequence). V was shortened by 2 bases and J by 5 bases, with 7 bases between the two germline ends. The CDR3 DNA is TGTGCCAGCAGTTTAAGCAGGTATCAGCCCCAGCATTTT. This encodes CASSLSRYQPQHF.

The V call is TRBV6-5, the J call TRBJ1-3, with D maybe TRBD1 (5 bases). Trimming removed 6 bases from V and 0 bases from J, with 12 bases in between. This CDR3 contains 15 residues. Germline assignment: CDR1 MNHEY and CDR2 SVGAGI. CDR3 sequence (DNA): TGTGCCAGCAGCCGCGGACAAATCTCTGGAAACACCATATATTTT. Amino acid sequence: CASSRGQISGNTIYF.

The chain joins TRBV7-2 to TRBJ2-2, with 8 nucleotides matching TRBD2. CDR3 length equals 16 residues. V lost 4 bases, J lost 0 bases, and 4 bases stayed unmatched. Germline V gives CDR1 SGHTA, CDR2 FQGNSA. The chain's CDR3 is CASSSKRETNTGELFF. The CDR3 nucleotides are TGTGCCAGCAGCTCCAAGCGGGAGACGAACACCGGGGAGCTGTTTTTT. The whole variable domain, remainder taken from reference TRBV7-2 and TRBJ2-2, is GAGVSQSPSNKVTEKGKDVELRCDPISGHTALYWYRQSLGQGLEFLIYFQGNSAPDKSGLPSDRFSAERTGGSVSTLTIQRTQQEDSAVYLCASSSKRETNTGELFFGEGSRLTVL.

V is TRBV19 and J is TRBJ2-7; 8 bases match TRBD1. The CDR3 covers 14 residues. The V gene's germline CDR1 is LNHDA and CDR2 SQIVND (reference sequence). The J segment lost 0 bases and the V segment lost 6 bases, leaving 4 bases of the junction unmatched. The CDR3 bases are TGTGCCAGTAGCCGGGACAGGAGCTCCTACGAGCAGTACTTC. This gives the protein CASSRDRSSYEQYF.

The rearrangement uses TRBV30 and TRBJ1-5; D uncertain. CDR3 size: 13 residues. Per the germline V gene, CDR1 is GTSNPN and CDR2 is SVGIG (reference sequence). Trimming took 1 base from V and 3 from J, leaving 7 bases between them. The CDR3, as DNA: TGTGCCTGGAGTGCCAGAAACAATCAGCCCCAGCATTTT. It translates to CAWSARNNQPQHF.

This clone was found once. The chain couples TRBV27 to TRBJ2-3; 10 nucleotides align to TRBD1. With V trimmed by 5 bases and J by 2 bases, 7 bases remained unmatched. This CDR3 spans 16 amino acids. Germline assignment: CDR1 MNHEY and CDR2 SMNVEV (reference sequence). Here the CDR3 DNA reads TGTGCCAGCAGTCGACAGGGGGCGCAGATCACAGATACGCAGTATTTT. Protein sequence: CASSRQGAQITDTQYF.

This clone was recorded only once. This rearrangement joins TRBV12-3 or TRBV12-4 to TRBJ1-2; 7 bases fit TRBD1. The CDR3 has 13 amino acids. V was clipped by 1 base and J by 6 bases; unmatched bases: 2. The CDR3 spells CASSLGQGHGYTF. In nucleotides, the CDR3 is TGTGCCAGCAGTTTAGGACAGGGACATGGCTACACCTTC.

CDR3 in DNA: TGTGCCAGCAGCGTGTCGACAGGGCCCTCGGGAGAAAAACTGTTTTTT. It specifies CASSVSTGPSGEKLFF. This sequence joins TRBV9 and TRBJ1-4, with 7 positions matching TRBD1. Germline trimming cut 2 bases from V and 8 bases from J; bases unmatched to any gene: 12. The CDR3 is 16 residues long. CDR1 SGDLS and CDR2 YYNGEE come from the germline V gene.

The chain is built from TRBV5-1 and TRBJ1-1; TRBD1 is a possible D gene (6 bases). Germline values: CDR1 SGHRS, CDR2 YFSETQ. The germline V and J ends were trimmed by 1 base and 1 base, with 14 bases remaining between them. This CDR3 is built from 16 residues. CDR3 DNA: TGCGCCAGCAGCTTGAATAGGGGGGGCACGAACACTGAAGCTTTCTTT. It yields the protein CASSLNRGGTNTEAFF.

This chain connects TRBV6-4 to TRBJ2-7; 11 bases agree with TRBD2. This CDR3 spans 15 amino acids. The germline CDR1 and CDR2 sequences are MRHNA and SNTAGT. Losses at the gene ends were 6 bases for V and 7 bases for J; bases not matched to a gene: 11. CDR3 DNA: TGTGCCAGCAGAACCGGACTAGCGGGCCCTTGGGAGCAGTACTTC. Translated, it gives CASRTGLAGPWEQYF.

The chain carries TRBV4-1 and TRBJ1-1; 8 bases map to TRBD1. The J segment lost 1 base and the V segment lost 2 bases, leaving 3 bases of the junction unmatched. CDR1 is MGHRA and CDR2 is YSYEKL in the germline V gene. This CDR3 has 15 residues. CDR3 DNA sequence: TGCGCCAGCAGCCAAAGGGACAGGCCGAACACTGAAGCTTTCTTT. Translation gives CASSQRDRPNTEAFF.